Presented here are 19 T cell receptor beta chains from one specimen sequenced in a study of blood T cell repertoires in COVID-19. Clones were read by immunoSEQ multiplex PCR, and TCRdb kept only the in-frame ones, dropping some. The sample has 280,000 or so clones, over 85% seen once. Sequenced input: PBMCs or T cells enriched from blood (not recorded which). Receptors originate from a woman aged 45-65 years who had been exposed to COVID-19.

The rearrangement links TRBV28 to TRBJ2-4, with 7 bases identical to TRBD1. V lost 4 bases and J lost 6; bases outside the gene matches: 9. CDR3 length: 15 residues. Germline V CDR1 and CDR2: MDHEN, SYDVKM. CDR3 protein: CASSSLWDSSNIQYF. The CDR3 DNA is TGTGCCAGCAGTTCATTGTGGGACAGTTCAAACATTCAGTACTTC.

The chain uses TRBV12-3 or TRBV12-4 and TRBJ2-7; D unclear. CDR3 length equals 13 residues. The ends were cut back, 1 base at V and 7 bases at J, with 11 bases in the middle. CDR3: CASSLDPGLEQYF. The CDR3 nucleotides are TGTGCCAGCAGTTTAGATCCAGGTCTAGAGCAGTACTTC.

The gene calls are TRBV30 and TRBJ1-2, with TRBD1 matching 7 bases. J gave up 9 bases and V 2 bases, and 9 bases lay outside the gene matches. Per the germline V gene, CDR1 is GTSNPN and CDR2 is SVGIG (reference sequence). There are 13 residues in the CDR3. The CDR3 region is CAWSQGGRMSYTF. CDR3 DNA: TGTGCCTGGAGTCAAGGGGGCAGGATGAGCTACACCTTC.

This clone was detected only a few times. This chain uses TRBV7-9 with TRBJ1-6, with D hard to call. The CDR3 length is 13 residues. Germline CDR1 is SEHNR and CDR2 is FQNEAQ (reference sequence). The V and J ends lost 7 bases and 8 bases respectively, with 12 bases between them. The chain's CDR3 is CASKFEQDSPLHF. In DNA form, the CDR3 reads TGTGCCAGCAAATTTGAGCAGGATTCACCCCTCCACTTT.

This CDR3 reads CASSATGYTYEQYF. As DNA, the CDR3 is TGTGCCAGTAGCGCGACAGGTTACACCTACGAGCAGTACTTC. The rearrangement links TRBV19 to TRBJ2-7, with a tentative D call TRBD1 (6 bases). This CDR3 has 14 residues. The germline V gene encodes CDR1 LNHDA and CDR2 SQIVND (reference sequence). Deletions cut 6 bases from V and 2 bases from J, with 14 bases between.

This chain links TRBV11-2 with TRBJ1-6, with D possibly matching TRBD1 (6 bases). In germline, CDR1 is SGHAT, CDR2 FQNNGV. This CDR3 region has 15 residues. Trimming shortened V by 5 bases and J by 9 bases, and 17 bases separated the two germline ends. In nucleotides, the CDR3 is TGTGCCAGCAGCGCCACTGATGCAGGGGCTTCACCCCTCCACTTT. As protein: CASSATDAGASPLHF.

Notes on this clone: The same CDR3 also results from other DNA sequences found in this sample. The chain recombines TRBV5-1 with TRBJ2-5, with D perhaps TRBD1 (5 bases). The germline V gene encodes CDR1 SGHRS and CDR2 YFSETQ. CDR3 length: 14 amino acids. The V gene lost 0 bases and the J gene lost 4 bases, with 10 bases spanning the gap. CDR3 DNA: TGCGCCAGCAGCTTGGGTACAGGCCTAGAGACCCAGTACTTC. It codes for CASSLGTGLETQYF.

The V call is TRBV7-2, the J call TRBJ2-7; TRBD2 matches 7 bases. Per germline, CDR1 SGHTA and CDR2 FQGNSA. The CDR3 length is 16 residues. The J segment lost 2 bases and the V segment lost 0 bases, leaving 7 bases of the junction unmatched. CDR3 DNA: TGTGCCAGCAGCTTAGCGAGCCGGGGGGTGACCTACGAGCAGTACTTC. Translation gives CASSLASRGVTYEQYF.

The chain recombines TRBV7-2 with TRBJ1-5; D unresolved. The CDR3 sequence is 15 residues long. Between the trimmed V and J ends, which lost 3 bases and 1 base, there was a span of 10 bases. Germline CDR1 is SGHTA and CDR2 is FQGNSA. This chain's CDR3 is CASSFSSGSNQPQHF. The CDR3 nucleotides are TGTGCCAGCAGCTTCTCATCGGGGAGCAATCAGCCCCAGCATTTT.

V and J are TRBV6-1 and TRBJ1-6, with a tentative D call TRBD1 (5 bases). The CDR3 has 18 amino acids. Per the germline V gene, CDR1 is MNHNS and CDR2 is SASEGT. Trimming took off 0 bases at V and 4 bases at J, with 16 bases between the two ends. This CDR3 reads CASSEASRGRVYNSPLHF. CDR3 in DNA: TGTGCCAGCAGTGAAGCTAGTAGGGGCAGGGTGTATAATTCACCCCTCCACTTT.

In DNA, the CDR3 is TGTGCCACCTCCAGCGGGGGAACAGATACGCAGTATTTT. As protein: CATSSGGTDTQYF. J is TRBJ2-3 and V is TRBV19; TRBD2 agrees at 8 bases. The V gene's germline CDR1 is LNHDA and CDR2 SQIVND (reference sequence). The V and J ends lost 10 bases and 3 bases, in that order; junction bases with no gene match: 6. The CDR3 runs to 13 residues.

The chain links TRBV28 to TRBJ2-3; 13 bases agree with TRBD2. The V gene's germline CDR1 is MDHEN and CDR2 SYDVKM. The CDR3 consists of 16 residues. V dropped 1 base and J dropped 6; count of bases not matched to a gene: 4. Written as DNA, the CDR3 is TGTGCCAGCAGTTTATCGGGGGGACTAGCGGGGGATACGCAGTATTTT. This gives the protein CASSLSGGLAGDTQYF. The variable domain in full, with the rest retrieved from reference TRBV28 and TRBJ2-3, is DVKVTQSSRYLVKRTGEKVFLECVQDMDHENMFWYRQDPGLGLRLIYFSYDVKMKEKGDIPEGYSVSREKKERFSLILESASTNQTSMYLCASSLSGGLAGDTQYFGPGTRLTVL.

The chain carries TRBV3-1 (or the pseudogene TRBV3-2) and TRBJ2-2; 7 positions agree with TRBD2. CDR1 is LGHDT and CDR2 is YNNKEL in the germline V gene (reference sequence). The ends lost 0 bases at V and 2 bases at J; junction bases unmatched: 6. The CDR3 is 17 residues long. CDR3 loop: CASSQDSGGSNTGELFF. CDR3 nucleotide sequence: TGTGCCAGCAGCCAAGATTCGGGGGGTTCCAACACCGGGGAGCTGTTTTTT.

The genes are TRBV28 and TRBJ2-2; TRBD2 matches 14 bases. V dropped 2 bases and J dropped 8; count of bases not matched to a gene: 4. The CDR3 loop spans 16 amino acids. Germline V gene sequence: CDR1 MDHEN, CDR2 SYDVKM. The CDR3 region is CASSLPGLAGAGELFF. Written as DNA, the CDR3 is TGTGCCAGCAGTTTACCGGGACTAGCGGGGGCTGGGGAGCTGTTTTTT.

This clone was recorded once. The V call is TRBV5-4, the J call TRBJ2-2, with D perhaps matching TRBD1 (7 bases). The CDR3 runs 17 residues. The V end lost 4 bases, the J end lost 0 bases, and 16 bases lay between the germline ends. From germline, CDR1 is SGHNT and CDR2 YYREEE (reference sequence). The DNA for the CDR3 is TGTGCCAGCAGCCCGCCCGGCGGGACAGCGAACACCGGGGAGCTGTTTTTT. Encoded protein: CASSPPGGTANTGELFF.

This clone has a single count. The V gene is TRBV19, the J gene TRBJ2-1; 13 bases map to TRBD2. The CDR3 is 14 amino acids. Germline assignment: CDR1 LNHDA and CDR2 SQIVND (reference sequence). The V segment lost 7 bases and the J segment 6 bases; nucleotides outside the gene matches: 3. The CDR3 region is CASTGLAGVNEQFF. In DNA, the CDR3 is TGTGCCAGTACAGGACTAGCGGGAGTCAATGAGCAGTTCTTC.

This chain joins TRBV12-3 or TRBV12-4 and TRBJ1-5, with TRBD1 as a possible D gene (6 bases). This CDR3 comprises 13 residues. Trimming stripped 5 bases from V and 7 bases from J, with 12 bases between. CDR3 loop: CASSPNGQQPQHF. DNA for the CDR3: TGTGCCAGCAGTCCAAATGGACAGCAGCCCCAGCATTTT.

The gene calls are TRBV19 and TRBJ1-5, with D unresolved. Germline CDR1 LNHDA, CDR2 SQIVND (reference sequence). V gave up 5 bases and J gave up 1 base, with 12 bases separating them. The CDR3 is 15 amino acids. This CDR3 reads CASSGPLESNQPQHF. The CDR3 nucleotides are TGTGCCAGTAGTGGGCCCCTCGAGAGCAATCAGCCCCAGCATTTT.

This clone was observed a single time. The V gene is TRBV28, the J gene TRBJ2-1; a weak D match, TRBD2 (5 bases). The germline V gene has CDR1 MDHEN and CDR2 SYDVKM. The CDR3 contains 15 residues. Trimming removed 5 bases at V and 7 bases at J, with 18 bases between. In nucleotides, the CDR3 is TGTGCCAGCAGTCACCCCCGGGGTTCAGTTAATGAGCAGTTCTTC. This encodes CASSHPRGSVNEQFF.